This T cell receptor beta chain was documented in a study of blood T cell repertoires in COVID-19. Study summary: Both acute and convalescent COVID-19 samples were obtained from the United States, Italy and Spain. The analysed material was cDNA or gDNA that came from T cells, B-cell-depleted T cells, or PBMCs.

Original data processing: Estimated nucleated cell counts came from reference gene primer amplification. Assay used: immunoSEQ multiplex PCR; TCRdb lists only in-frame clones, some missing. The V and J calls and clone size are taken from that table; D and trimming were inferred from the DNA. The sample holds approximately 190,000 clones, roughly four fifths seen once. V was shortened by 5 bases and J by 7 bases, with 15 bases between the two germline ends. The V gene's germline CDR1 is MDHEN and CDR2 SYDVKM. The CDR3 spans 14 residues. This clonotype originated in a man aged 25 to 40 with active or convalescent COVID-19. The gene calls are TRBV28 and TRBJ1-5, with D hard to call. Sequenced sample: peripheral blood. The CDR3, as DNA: TGTGCCAGCAGTCCTCGGACTCCTTTACAGCCCCAGCATTTT. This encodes CASSPRTPLQPQHF.